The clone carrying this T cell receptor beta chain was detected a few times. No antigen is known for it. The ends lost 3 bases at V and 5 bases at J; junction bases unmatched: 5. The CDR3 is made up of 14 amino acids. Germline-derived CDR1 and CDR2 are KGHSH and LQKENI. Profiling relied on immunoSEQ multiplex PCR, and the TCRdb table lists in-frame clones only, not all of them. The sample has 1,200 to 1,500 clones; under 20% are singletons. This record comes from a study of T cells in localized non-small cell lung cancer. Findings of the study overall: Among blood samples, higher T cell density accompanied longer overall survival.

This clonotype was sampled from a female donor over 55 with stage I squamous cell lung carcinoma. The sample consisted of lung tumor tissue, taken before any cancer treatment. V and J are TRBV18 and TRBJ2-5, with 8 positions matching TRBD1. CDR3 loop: CASSPGQGWETQYF. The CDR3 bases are TGTGCCAGCTCACCCGGACAGGGATGGGAGACCCAGTACTTC.